Given below is one T cell receptor (beta chain) in context. Its specificity is not known. The sample belongs to a study of T cell responses to AZD1222 COVID-19 vaccine. Study-wide background: Second doses that came at about 4 or about 12 weeks were put together. Study-wide results and caveats: Repertoire sampling was restricted to post-peak T cell response timepoints. Clonal diversity was possibly underestimated, and white British individuals and females predominated among donors.

The method was immunoSEQ multiplex PCR; TCRdb's version includes in-frame clones alone and lacks a portion of them. The table records more than 85,000 clones, about 81% of them present only once. The CDR3 runs 14 residues. CDR1 is LNHDA, CDR2 SQIVND, per germline (reference sequence). With V trimmed by 7 bases and J by 6 bases, 11 bases remained unmatched. The sequencing used peripheral blood, collected on day 0 of AZD1222 vaccination. The chain uses TRBV19 and TRBJ1-1, with 7 bases matching TRBD1. This receptor was identified in an adult in good health. CDR3 region: CASTEVGTAPEAFF. The CDR3 DNA follows: TGTGCCAGTACCGAGGTTGGGACAGCACCTGAAGCTTTCTTT.